The T cell receptor (beta chain) under discussion was sequenced for a study of T-cell reconstitution after alpha-beta-depleted transplantation in children. Germline CDR1 is SGHRS and CDR2 is YFSETQ. The V and J ends lost 2 bases and 12 bases respectively, with 21 bases between them. This CDR3 region has 15 residues. Preparing the TCRbeta library involved the use of unique molecular identifiers. MiXCR was run by TCRdb on the PCR reads, yielding one entry per CDR3 protein. The sample consists of approximately 510,000 distinct CDR3 sequences, around 20% of them appearing once. This chain connects TRBV5-1 to TRBJ2-1; TRBD1 might be the D (6 bases). This TCR was sampled from a human donor who donated a stem cell graft to a child with acute lymphoblastic leukemia. Sequenced here: PBMCs from the stem cell graft donor, sampled from the stem cell graft. CDR3 loop: CASSLGHRVGLGQFF. CDR3 in DNA: TGCGCCAGCAGCTTAGGGCACAGGGTAGGACTTGGGCAGTTCTTC.